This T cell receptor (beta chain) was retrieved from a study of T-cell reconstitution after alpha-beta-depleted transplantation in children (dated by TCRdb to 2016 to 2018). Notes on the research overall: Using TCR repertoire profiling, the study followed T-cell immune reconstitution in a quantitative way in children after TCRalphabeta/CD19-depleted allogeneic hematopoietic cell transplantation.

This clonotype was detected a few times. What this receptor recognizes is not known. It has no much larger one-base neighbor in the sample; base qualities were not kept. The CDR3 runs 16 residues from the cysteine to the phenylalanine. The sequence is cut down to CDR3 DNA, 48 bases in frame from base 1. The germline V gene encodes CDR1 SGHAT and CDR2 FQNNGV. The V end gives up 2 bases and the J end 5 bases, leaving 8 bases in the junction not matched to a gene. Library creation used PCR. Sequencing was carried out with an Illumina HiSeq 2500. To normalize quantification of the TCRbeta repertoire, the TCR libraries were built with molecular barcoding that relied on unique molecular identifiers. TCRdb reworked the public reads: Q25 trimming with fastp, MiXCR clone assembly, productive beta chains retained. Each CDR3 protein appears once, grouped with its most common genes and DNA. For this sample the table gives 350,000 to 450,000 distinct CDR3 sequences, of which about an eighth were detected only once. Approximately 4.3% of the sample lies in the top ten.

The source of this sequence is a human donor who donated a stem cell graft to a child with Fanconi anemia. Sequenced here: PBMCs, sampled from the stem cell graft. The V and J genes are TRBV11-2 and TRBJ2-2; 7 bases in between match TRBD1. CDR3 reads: CASSLSVTGRTGELFF. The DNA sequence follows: TGTGCCAGCAGCTTATCAGTGACAGGGAGAACCGGGGAGCTGTTTTTT.